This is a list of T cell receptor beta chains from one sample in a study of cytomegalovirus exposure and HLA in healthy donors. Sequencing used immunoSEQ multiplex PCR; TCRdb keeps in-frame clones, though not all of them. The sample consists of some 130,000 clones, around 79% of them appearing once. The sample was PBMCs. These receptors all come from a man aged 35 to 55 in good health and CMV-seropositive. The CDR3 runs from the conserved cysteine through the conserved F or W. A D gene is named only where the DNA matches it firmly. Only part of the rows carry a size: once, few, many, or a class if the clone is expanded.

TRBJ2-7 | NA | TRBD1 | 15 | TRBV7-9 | CASSWGQGRAYEQYF | TGTGCCAGCAGCTGGGGACAGGGCCGGGCCTACGAGCAGTACTTC
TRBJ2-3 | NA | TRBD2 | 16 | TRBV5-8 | CASSPLGGDFADTQYF | TGTGCCAGCAGCCCACTGGGGGGGGATTTTGCAGATACGCAGTATTTT
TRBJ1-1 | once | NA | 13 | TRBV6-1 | CASGRTLNTEAFF | TGTGCCAGCGGAAGGACATTGAACACTGAAGCTTTCTTT
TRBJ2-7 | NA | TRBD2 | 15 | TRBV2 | CASSEVLGLHGEQYF | TGTGCCAGCAGTGAAGTTCTGGGACTACACGGGGAGCAGTACTTC
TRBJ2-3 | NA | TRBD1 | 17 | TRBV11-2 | CASSVGTAYALTDTQYF | TGTGCCAGCAGCGTAGGGACAGCCTACGCGCTTACAGATACGCAGTATTTT
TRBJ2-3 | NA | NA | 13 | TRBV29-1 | CSVETEPPDTQYF | TGCAGCGTTGAAACTGAACCCCCAGATACGCAGTATTTT
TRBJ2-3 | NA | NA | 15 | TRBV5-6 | CASSLRTGSRDTQYF | TGTGCCAGCAGCTTGCGGACTGGCTCCCGAGATACGCAGTATTTT
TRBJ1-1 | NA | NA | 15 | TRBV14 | CASSQTGRPNTEAFF | TGTGCCAGCAGCCAAACTGGCAGGCCGAACACTGAAGCTTTCTTT
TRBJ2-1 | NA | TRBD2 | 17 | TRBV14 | CASSQDSLAGGPDEQFF | TGTGCCAGCAGCCAAGATTCCCTAGCGGGAGGGCCTGATGAGCAGTTCTTC
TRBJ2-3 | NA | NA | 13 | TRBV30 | CAWRGQATDTQYF | TGTGCCTGGAGGGGACAAGCCACAGATACGCAGTATTTT
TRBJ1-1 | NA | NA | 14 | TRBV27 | CASQFYRGSDEAFF | TGTGCCAGTCAATTCTATAGGGGTTCCGATGAAGCTTTCTTT
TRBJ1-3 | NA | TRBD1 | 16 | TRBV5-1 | CASSSSTGASGNTIYF | TGCGCCAGCAGCAGTTCGACAGGGGCCTCTGGAAACACCATATATTTT
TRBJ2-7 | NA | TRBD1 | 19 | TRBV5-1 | CASRLPRDRAIREGGEQYF | TGCGCCAGCCGCCTTCCCCGGGACAGGGCTATAAGGGAGGGGGGCGAGCAGTACTTC
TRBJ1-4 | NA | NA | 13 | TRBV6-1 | CASAAGVREKLFF | TGTGCCAGCGCCGCCGGAGTTCGTGAAAAACTGTTTTTT
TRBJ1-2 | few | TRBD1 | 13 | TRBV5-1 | CASSSDRGPGYTF | TGCGCCAGCAGCTCGGACAGGGGGCCGGGCTACACCTTC
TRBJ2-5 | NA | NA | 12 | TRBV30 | CAWSALGKTQYF | TGTGCCTGGAGTGCTCTCGGGAAGACCCAGTACTTC
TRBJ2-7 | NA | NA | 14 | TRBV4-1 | CASSRLAETYEQYF | TGCGCCAGCAGCCGACTCGCGGAGACCTACGAGCAGTACTTC
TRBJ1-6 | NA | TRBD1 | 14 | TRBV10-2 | CASSEGQGNSPLHF | TGCGCCAGCAGTGAAGGACAGGGGAATTCACCCCTCCACTTT
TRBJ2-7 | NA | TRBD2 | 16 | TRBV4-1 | CASSQRGLAGAYEQYF | TGCGCCAGCAGCCAAAGAGGACTAGCGGGGGCCTACGAGCAGTACTTC
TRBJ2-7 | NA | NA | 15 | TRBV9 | CASSGGPSALYEQYF | TGTGCCAGCAGCGGGGGCCCAAGCGCCCTCTACGAGCAGTACTTC
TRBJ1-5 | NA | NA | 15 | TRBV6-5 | CAIFPDGFSNQPQHF | TGTGCCATTTTCCCCGACGGGTTTAGCAATCAGCCCCAGCATTTT
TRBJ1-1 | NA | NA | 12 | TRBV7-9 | CSSSGDTGRAFF | TGTTCCAGCAGCGGGGACACGGGACGGGCTTTCTTT
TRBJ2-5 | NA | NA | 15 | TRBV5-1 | CASSFKGGIQETQYF | TGCGCCAGCAGCTTTAAGGGGGGGATCCAAGAGACCCAGTACTTC
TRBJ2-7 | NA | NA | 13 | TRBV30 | CAWSDRFYYEQYF | TGTGCCTGGAGTGACAGGTTCTATTACGAGCAGTACTTC
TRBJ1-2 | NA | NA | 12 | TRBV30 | CAWSGPGYGYTF | TGTGCCTGGAGTGGGCCAGGGTATGGCTACACCTTC
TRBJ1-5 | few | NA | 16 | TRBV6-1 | CASSEDGNLGYQPQHF | TGTGCCAGCAGTGAAGACGGGAACTTAGGATATCAGCCCCAGCATTTT
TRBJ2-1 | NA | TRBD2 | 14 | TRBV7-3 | CASSPGLANDEQFF | TGTGCCAGCAGTCCGGGACTAGCGAACGATGAGCAGTTCTTC
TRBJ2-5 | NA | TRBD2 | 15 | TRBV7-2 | CASSPGTTVAETQYF | TGTGCCAGCAGTCCCGGGACTACGGTGGCAGAGACCCAGTACTTC
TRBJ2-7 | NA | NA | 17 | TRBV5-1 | CASSMATTRVLDDEQYF | TGCGCCAGCAGCATGGCCACTACTCGGGTCCTCGACGACGAGCAGTACTTC
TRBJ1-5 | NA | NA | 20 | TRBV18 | CASSTFQAGAGENSNQPQHF | TGTGCCAGCTCAACTTTCCAAGCGGGGGCAGGAGAAAATAGCAATCAGCCCCAGCATTTT
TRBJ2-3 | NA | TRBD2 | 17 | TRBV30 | CAWSHGIGGRNPDTQYF | TGTGCCTGGAGCCACGGCATTGGCGGGAGGAACCCAGATACGCAGTATTTT
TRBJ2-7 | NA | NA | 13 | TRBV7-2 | CASSYIGSYEQYF | TGTGCCAGCAGCTACATAGGGAGCTACGAGCAGTACTTC
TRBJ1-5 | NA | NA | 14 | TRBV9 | CASSTEQGNQPQHF | TGTGCCAGCAGCACCGAGCAGGGCAATCAGCCCCAGCATTTT
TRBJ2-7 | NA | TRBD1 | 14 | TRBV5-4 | CASSLPGQGAVRYF | TGTGCCAGCAGCTTGCCGGGACAGGGGGCTGTACGGTACTTC